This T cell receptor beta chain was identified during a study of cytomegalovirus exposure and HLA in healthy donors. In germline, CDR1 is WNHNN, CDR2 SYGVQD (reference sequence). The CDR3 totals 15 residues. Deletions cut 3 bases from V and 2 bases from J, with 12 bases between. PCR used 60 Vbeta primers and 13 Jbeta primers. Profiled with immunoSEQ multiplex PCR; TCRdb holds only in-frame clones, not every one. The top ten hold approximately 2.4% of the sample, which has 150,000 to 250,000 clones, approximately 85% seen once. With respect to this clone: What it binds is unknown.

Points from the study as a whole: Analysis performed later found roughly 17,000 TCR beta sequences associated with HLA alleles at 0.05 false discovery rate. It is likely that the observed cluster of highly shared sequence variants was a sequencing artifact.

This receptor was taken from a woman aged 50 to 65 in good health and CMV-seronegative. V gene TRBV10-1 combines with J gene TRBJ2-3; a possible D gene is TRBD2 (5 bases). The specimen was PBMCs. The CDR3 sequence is CASSDTRAVTDTQYF. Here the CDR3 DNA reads TGCGCCAGCAGTGATACGAGGGCCGTCACAGATACGCAGTATTTT.